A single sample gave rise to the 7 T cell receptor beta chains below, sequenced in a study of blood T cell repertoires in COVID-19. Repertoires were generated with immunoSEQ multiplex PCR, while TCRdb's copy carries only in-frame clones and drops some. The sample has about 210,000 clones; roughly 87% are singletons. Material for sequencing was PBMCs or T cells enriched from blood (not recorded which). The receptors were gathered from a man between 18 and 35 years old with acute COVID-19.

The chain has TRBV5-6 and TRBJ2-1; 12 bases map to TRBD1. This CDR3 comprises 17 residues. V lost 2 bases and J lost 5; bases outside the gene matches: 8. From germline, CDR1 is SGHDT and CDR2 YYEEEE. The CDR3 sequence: CASSLERDRGPNNEQFF. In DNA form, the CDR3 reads TGTGCCAGCAGCTTAGAACGGGACAGGGGGCCAAACAATGAGCAGTTCTTC. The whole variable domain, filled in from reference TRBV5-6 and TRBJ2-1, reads DAGVTQSPTHLIKTRGQQVTLRCSPKSGHDTVSWYQQALGQGPQFIFQYYEEEERQRGNFPDRFSGHQFPNYSSELNVNALLLGDSALYLCASSLERDRGPNNEQFFGPGTRLTVL.

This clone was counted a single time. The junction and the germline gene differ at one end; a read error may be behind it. This CDR3 is CASSPGTGGELFF. CDR3 DNA: TGTGCTAGCAGCCCCGGGACAGGTGGGGAGCTGTTTTTT. This rearrangement joins TRBV7-7 to TRBJ2-2; 8 nucleotides match TRBD1. This CDR3 has 13 residues. Germline lookup yields CDR1 SSHAT and CDR2 FNYEAQ (reference sequence).

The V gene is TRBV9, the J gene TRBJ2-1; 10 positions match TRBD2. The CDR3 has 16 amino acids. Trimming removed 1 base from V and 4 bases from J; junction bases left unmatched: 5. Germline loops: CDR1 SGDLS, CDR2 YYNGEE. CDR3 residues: CASSVRAGGFYNEQFF. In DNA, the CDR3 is TGTGCCAGCAGCGTACGAGCGGGAGGGTTTTACAATGAGCAGTTCTTC.

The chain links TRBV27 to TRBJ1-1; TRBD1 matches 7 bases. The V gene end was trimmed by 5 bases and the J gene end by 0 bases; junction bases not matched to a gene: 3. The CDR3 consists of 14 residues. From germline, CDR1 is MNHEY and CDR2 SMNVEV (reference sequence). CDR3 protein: CASSPGGLNTEAFF. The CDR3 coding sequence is TGTGCCAGCAGTCCAGGGGGACTGAACACTGAAGCTTTCTTT.

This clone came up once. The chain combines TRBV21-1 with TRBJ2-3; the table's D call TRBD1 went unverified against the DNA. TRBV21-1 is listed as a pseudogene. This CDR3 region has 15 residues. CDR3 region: CASSPTGGGTDTQYF. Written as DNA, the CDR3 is TGTGCCAGCAGCCCGACAGGGGGAGGCACAGATACGCAGTATTTT.

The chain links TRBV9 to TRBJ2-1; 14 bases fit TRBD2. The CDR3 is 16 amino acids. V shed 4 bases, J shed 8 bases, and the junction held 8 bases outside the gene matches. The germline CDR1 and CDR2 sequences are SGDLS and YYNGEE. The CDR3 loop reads CASSPGTSGRKDEQFF. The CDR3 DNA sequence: TGTGCCAGCAGCCCCGGGACTAGCGGGAGAAAGGATGAGCAGTTCTTC.

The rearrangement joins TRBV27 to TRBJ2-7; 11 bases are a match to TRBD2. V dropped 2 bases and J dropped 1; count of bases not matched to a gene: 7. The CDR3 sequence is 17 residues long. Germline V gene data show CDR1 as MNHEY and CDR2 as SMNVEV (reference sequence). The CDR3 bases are TGTGCCAGCAGTTTAGGTAGCGGGAGGGCCCATTCCTACGAGCAGTACTTC. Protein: CASSLGSGRAHSYEQYF.